This T cell receptor beta chain was recovered during a study of T-cell reconstitution after alpha-beta-depleted transplantation in children. Ten or more counts support this clonotype. The antigen is not known. For TCRbeta, the library was prepared with unique molecular identifiers. TCRdb fed the PCR reads into MiXCR, producing one record per CDR3 protein. The sample comprises around 270,000 distinct CDR3 sequences, about 9.4% of which are singletons, and less than 9% rests with the top ten. Losses at the gene ends were 3 bases for V and 2 bases for J; bases not matched to a gene: 6. Per germline, CDR1 SGHAT and CDR2 FQNNGV. CDR3 length equals 16 residues. Findings and caveats of the study: As was reported, about two months after transplant, alpha-beta T cells came from several hundred expanded graft clones. Some patients' high day-60 TCRbeta diversity was traced to surviving recipient T cells and thymic progenitors.

The clonotype was recovered from a boy under two years old with acute myeloid leukemia, due to receive a stem cell transplant. V and J are TRBV11-2 and TRBJ2-7, with 11 bases that match TRBD1. The sample consisted of PBMCs, taken before TCRalphabeta/CD19-depleted stem cell transplant. The CDR3 DNA follows: TGTGCCAGCAGCTTTGGCGGGGGACAGGGGGCCTACGAGCAGTACTTC. Encoded protein: CASSFGGGQGAYEQYF.